The entry below describes one T cell receptor (beta chain). This sample stems from a study of blood T cell repertoires in COVID-19. Study in general: Italy, Spain and the United States were the sources of the convalescent and acute COVID-19 samples. Nucleic acid was either cDNA or gDNA, and it came from T cells, B-cell-depleted T cells, or PBMCs.

The germline V gene encodes CDR1 MGHRA and CDR2 YSYEKL. The CDR3 contains 19 residues. V was cut by 0 bases and J by 4 bases, with 25 bases left in between. Study processing details: Cell counts per sample came from amplifying reference gene primers. TCRdb's copy holds only in-frame clones and misses some; the assay was immunoSEQ multiplex PCR. Clone size and V and J calls were adopted from that table, with D and trimming inferred from the DNA. This sample has 180,000 or so clones; 82% occur once, and the top ten carry almost 8.5%. The chain has TRBV4-1 and TRBJ2-7; TRBD2 is a possible D gene (6 bases). The sample comprised peripheral blood. The clonotype originates from a woman in her 70s with acute or convalescent COVID-19. The CDR3 sequence: CASSQEALLELGGPYEQYF. CDR3 DNA: TGCGCCAGCAGCCAAGAAGCCTTATTGGAATTGGGGGGACCTTACGAGCAGTACTTC.